This T cell receptor beta chain was obtained from a study of T cells after yellow fever vaccination. Findings and limits, study-wide: A small proportion of clonotypes was detected in both the CD4 and CD8 compartments.

TCRdb used MiXCR to reprocess the 5' RACE reads, holding one entry per CDR3 protein. The sample records a few hundred thousand distinct CDR3 sequences, 11% being singletons. This clonotype was detected many times. Its target is unknown. The CDR3 is made up of 15 amino acids. J gave up 6 bases and V 6 bases, and 11 bases lay outside the gene matches. Germline CDR1 reads SGDLS; CDR2 reads YYNGEE. The sequence was obtained from a man in his late teens or twenties who received the YFV17D yellow fever vaccine. This chain uses TRBV9 with TRBJ2-1, with 8 bases matching TRBD2. Sequenced here: PBMCs, sampled on the day of the first yellow fever vaccination. The CDR3 is CASTLGGDLTNEQFF. The CDR3 nucleotides read TGTGCCAGCACCCTCGGGGGGGACTTAACCAATGAGCAGTTCTTC.